These 23 T cell receptor beta chains share one sample of origin, sequenced in a study of vaccination and CD4 T cells after COVID-19. At the Johns Hopkins FTIC core, DNA taken from cultured CD4+ T cells was sequenced by way of the Oncomine TCR Beta short-read assay. TCRdb passed the PCR reads through MiXCR, listing each CDR3 protein once. Of tens of thousands of distinct CDR3 sequences detected, 43% appear once; the ten largest clones hold under 6.5%. The time point here: late sampling 161 to 241 days after vaccination in a few convalescent patients. Indicated treatment: roughly 10-day PBMC culture with coronavirus spike peptide pools or control peptides (ViraFEST assay). The antigens for these receptors are not known. Source: CD4+ T cells from blood, cultured in vitro, taken about 7 months after SARS-CoV-2 vaccination. All receptors come from a human donor who had recovered from COVID-19.

J is TRBJ2-1 and V is TRBV20-1; 8 bases align to TRBD1. Germline assignment: CDR1 DFQATT and CDR2 SNEGSKA (reference sequence). The CDR3 runs 14 residues. J was trimmed by 5 bases and V by 3 bases; bases with no gene match: 6. The CDR3 DNA is TGCAGTGCTAGGAAACTGACAGGGGACAATGAGCAGTTCTTC. It translates to CSARKLTGDNEQFF.

This clonotype was detected a few times. The V and J genes are TRBV25-1 and TRBJ2-2; 10 nucleotides match TRBD1. Unmatched junction bases numbered 14, after V lost 4 bases and J lost 6 bases. The CDR3 is 18 amino acids. The germline V gene has CDR1 MGHDK and CDR2 SYGVNS. The chain's CDR3 is CASSAQPGTGVGAGELFF. In nucleotides, the CDR3 is TGTGCCAGCAGTGCCCAGCCCGGGACAGGGGTGGGGGCCGGGGAGCTGTTTTTT.

V gene TRBV7-6 combines with J gene TRBJ2-5; 14 bases line up with TRBD2. J gave up 2 bases and V 3 bases, and 5 bases lay outside the gene matches. Germline V gene data show CDR1 as SGHVS and CDR2 as FNYEAQ. CDR3 length: 17 residues. In DNA, the CDR3 is TGTGCCAGCAGCTTTACGGGACTAGCGGGAGCTCAAGAGACCCAGTACTTC. Protein: CASSFTGLAGAQETQYF. Looking up the rest from reference TRBV7-6 and TRBJ2-5 gives the full variable domain: GAGVSQSPRYKVTKRGQDVALRCDPISGHVSLYWYRQALGQGPEFLTYFNYEAQQDKSGLPNDRFSAERPEGSISTLTIQRTEQRDSAMYRCASSFTGLAGAQETQYFGPGTRLLVL.

This clonotype was counted only a few times. The chain links TRBV15 to TRBJ1-5; 10 bases line up with TRBD1. The CDR3 runs to 14 residues. J lost 3 bases, V lost 8 bases, and 4 bases had no gene match. CDR1 LNHNV and CDR2 YYDKDF come from the germline V gene (reference sequence). CDR3 bases: TGTGCCACCTCGGGACAGGGGTACAATCAGCCCCAGCATTTT. This sequence encodes CATSGQGYNQPQHF.

J is TRBJ2-7 and V is TRBV7-2; tentatively, D is TRBD1 (5 bases). The CDR3 runs to 15 residues. Germline values: CDR1 SGHTA, CDR2 FQGNSA. V was trimmed by 2 bases and J by 2 bases, leaving 13 bases between them. The CDR3, as DNA: TGTGCCAGCAGCTTAATAGCCCAGGGTACCTACGAGCAGTACTTC. Translated: CASSLIAQGTYEQYF.

The chain employs TRBV6-5 and TRBJ2-1; the match to TRBD2 covers 15 bases. The CDR3 sequence is 15 residues long. The ends lost 4 bases at V and 10 bases at J; junction bases unmatched: 5. Germline assignment: CDR1 MNHEY and CDR2 SVGAGI. The DNA for the CDR3 is TGTGCCAGCAGTTGGGGACTAGCGGGAGGTGCAGAGCAGTTCTTC. It specifies CASSWGLAGGAEQFF.

This clonotype is categorized as large. The chain links TRBV20-1 to TRBJ2-3; tentatively, D is TRBD2 (6 bases). V lost 4 bases and J 5 bases, leaving 13 bases between the germline ends. Germline V gene sequence: CDR1 DFQATT, CDR2 SNEGSKA (reference sequence). The length of the CDR3 is 13 residues. The CDR3 DNA reads TGCAGTGCTAAGGAGGGCGCGAGAGATACGCAGTATTTT. Translated, it gives CSAKEGARDTQYF.

The rearrangement joins TRBV2 to TRBJ2-3; 10 nucleotides align to TRBD2. The V segment lost 4 bases and the J segment 4 bases; nucleotides outside the gene matches: 8. The CDR3 runs 16 residues. Per germline, CDR1 SNHLY and CDR2 FYNNEI. The CDR3 region is CASSVIAGGGPDTQYF. CDR3 sequence (DNA): TGTGCCAGCAGTGTAATAGCGGGAGGCGGCCCAGATACGCAGTATTTT.

The sample holds a few counts of this clonotype. This sequence joins TRBV20-1 and TRBJ1-2; D ambiguous. Trimming left V 1 base short and J 0 bases short, with 12 bases between. CDR3 length: 15 amino acids. Germline assignment: CDR1 DFQATT and CDR2 SNEGSKA (reference sequence). The CDR3 coding sequence is TGCAGTGCTAGAGGGGCACATGCTACTAACTATGGCTACACCTTC. It is translated as CSARGAHATNYGYTF.

This clonotype has a handful of counts. V and J are TRBV20-1 and TRBJ1-1; perhaps TRBD1 as D (5 bases). CDR3 length: 13 residues. CDR1 DFQATT and CDR2 SNEGSKA come from the germline V gene (reference sequence). V dropped 5 bases and J dropped 0 bases, with 10 bases sitting between them. The CDR3 DNA sequence: TGCAGTGCTCCCGACAGATTGAACACTGAAGCTTTCTTT. It codes for CSAPDRLNTEAFF.

The chain recombines TRBV20-1 with TRBJ2-5; D might be TRBD2 (6 bases). CDR3 length: 15 amino acids. Germline CDR1 is DFQATT and CDR2 is SNEGSKA (reference sequence). Trimming took 6 bases from V and 5 from J, leaving 22 bases between them. The DNA of the CDR3 is TGCAGTGCCCTTGATTTTAAGGAGGGTCGGGAGACCCAGTACTTC. This gives the protein CSALDFKEGRETQYF.

The table lists this clonotype with a few counts. Written as DNA, the CDR3 is TGTGCCAGCAGCTTAGTAACCAGGGGCCATGCGACCCAGTACTTC. It translates to CASSLVTRGHATQYF. The V gene is TRBV7-2, the J gene TRBJ2-5, with D perhaps TRBD1 (6 bases). This CDR3 is 15 amino acids long. Germline values: CDR1 SGHTA, CDR2 FQGNSA. The V and J ends lost 1 base and 7 bases respectively, with 16 bases between them.

The V call is TRBV6-5, the J call TRBJ2-7, with 10 bases aligning to TRBD1. The CDR3 is 15 amino acids. Germline V gene sequence: CDR1 MNHEY, CDR2 SVGAGI. V gave up 2 bases and J gave up 1 base; unmatched junction bases: 2. CDR3 coding DNA: TGTGCCAGCAGTTACGGGACAGGGGCATCCTACGAGCAGTACTTC. This translates into CASSYGTGASYEQYF.

The rearrangement links TRBV20-1 to TRBJ2-5; D gene unclear. The ends were cut back, 3 bases at V and 4 bases at J, with 12 bases in the middle. This CDR3 has 13 residues. Germline V gene lookup returns CDR1 DFQATT and CDR2 SNEGSKA (reference sequence). CDR3 loop: CSASSGSGETQYF. CDR3 bases: TGCAGTGCTAGCTCTGGGTCGGGAGAGACCCAGTACTTC.

The chain links TRBV28 to TRBJ2-3; no definite D call. Germline CDR1 reads MDHEN; CDR2 reads SYDVKM. The length of the CDR3 is 13 residues. The ends were cut back, 2 bases at V and 8 bases at J, with 11 bases in the middle. The CDR3 bases are TGTGCCAGCAGTTTAGCCCTCGTTGGTACGCAGTATTTT. Translation: CASSLALVGTQYF.

The table lists this clonotype with a few counts. The chain couples TRBV27 to TRBJ2-1; no clear D gene. CDR3 length: 12 amino acids. Germline-derived CDR1 and CDR2 are MNHEY and SMNVEV (reference sequence). The V gene lost 3 bases and the J gene lost 5 bases, with 5 bases spanning the gap. This CDR3 reads CASSFYNNEQFF. The CDR3 nucleotides read TGTGCCAGCAGTTTCTACAACAATGAGCAGTTCTTC.

This sequence joins TRBV21-1 and TRBJ2-7; the table calls TRBD2, which could not be checked here. TRBV21-1 is termed a pseudogene. The CDR3 runs to 12 residues. The CDR3 region is CASSKVRTRKYF. Here the CDR3 DNA reads TGTGCCAGCAGCAAAGTACGAACCCGCAAGTACTTC.

This chain connects TRBV6-1 to TRBJ1-5, with D possibly matching TRBD1 (6 bases). Germline CDR1 and CDR2: MNHNS and SASEGT. The CDR3 is made up of 15 amino acids. V gave up 4 bases and J gave up 3 bases, with 13 bases separating them. The CDR3 nucleotides are TGTGCCAGCAGTGGGGGGGGCGACTACAATCAGCCCCAGCATTTT. Protein product: CASSGGGDYNQPQHF.

The rearrangement uses TRBV2 and TRBJ2-7; D unclear. The CDR3 sequence is 15 residues long. Germline CDR1 reads SNHLY; CDR2 reads FYNNEI. V shed 0 bases and J shed 4 bases, with 13 bases lying between them. The CDR3 nucleotides are TGTGCCAGCAGTGAAGCGCTGGTTGGGCGTTACGAGCAGTACTTC. It yields the protein CASSEALVGRYEQYF.

The J gene is TRBJ2-7, the V gene TRBV24-1, with a weak D call TRBD2 (6 bases). V was trimmed by 2 bases and J by 1 base, leaving 11 bases between them. The CDR3 consists of 15 residues. Germline V gene sequence: CDR1 KGHDR, CDR2 SFDVKD. CDR3 residues: CATSDSKTSSYEQYF. As DNA, the CDR3 is TGTGCCACCAGTGATTCGAAGACTAGTTCCTACGAGCAGTACTTC.

The chain links TRBV7-9 to TRBJ1-4; no firm D call. Per the germline V gene, CDR1 is SEHNR and CDR2 is FQNEAQ (reference sequence). V lost 5 bases and J lost 7, with 11 bases in between. The CDR3 spans 13 residues. The CDR3 bases are TGTGCCAGCAGCCAAGGGCGGGGTGAAAAACTGTTTTTT. It codes for CASSQGRGEKLFF. Complete variable domain (other parts from reference TRBV7-9 and TRBJ1-4): DTGVSQNPRHKITKRGQNVTFRCDPISEHNRLYWYRQTLGQGPEFLTYFQNEAQLEKSRLLSDRFSAERPKGSFSTLEIQRTEQGDSAMYLCASSQGRGEKLFFGSGTQLSVL.

The chain uses TRBV19 and TRBJ2-3; either TRBD1 or TRBD2 may supply D (6 bases each). V dropped 4 bases and J dropped 2 bases, with 13 bases sitting between them. The germline gives CDR1 LNHDA, CDR2 SQIVND (reference sequence). CDR3 length: 15 amino acids. The CDR3 sequence: CASSRGQGLTDTQYF. In nucleotides, the CDR3 is TGTGCCAGTAGTAGGGGGCAGGGACTCACAGATACGCAGTATTTT.

This sequence joins TRBV27 and TRBJ2-5, with D hard to call. V gave up 5 bases and J gave up 0 bases, with 13 bases separating them. Germline V gene lookup returns CDR1 MNHEY and CDR2 SMNVEV (reference sequence). This CDR3 has 15 amino acids. The CDR3 DNA reads TGTGCCAGCAGTCCGACCGGACGGCACCAAGAGACCCAGTACTTC. This encodes CASSPTGRHQETQYF.